This T cell receptor (beta chain) was recorded in a study of CD8 T cells in ankylosing spondylitis (dated by TCRdb to 2015 to 2018). Context from the whole study: To find TCR variants linked to disease, the study profiled T cell receptor beta repertoires in ankylosing spondylitis patients and healthy donors. In total, the full study cohort was made up of about 110 healthy donors and about two dozen ankylosing spondylitis patients. Peripheral blood was sampled, and synovial fluid was also collected from ankylosing spondylitis patients. Findings and caveats that apply to the study as a whole: The disease-linked clones showed a CD8+ phenotype and occurred at relatively low frequencies in peripheral blood. Blood from ankylosing spondylitis patients appeared to be characterized by a TCR beta motif composed of 7 to 9 highly homologous amino acid variants. Some of the motif variants had been reported before in the synovial fluid and blood of reactive arthritis patients, a finding that suggests common disease-initiation mechanisms. According to the report, matched synovial fluid samples from ankylosing spondylitis patients were significantly enriched for the disease-linked clones.

This clonotype occurred many times. The specificity of this receptor is unknown. No base quality values were provided; no much bigger clone lies one nucleotide off. V is cut by 3 bases and J by 6 bases, and the space between the germline ends is 8 bases. Its CDR3 holds 12 amino acids, cysteine through phenylalanine. Only the CDR3 portion is preserved as DNA: 36 bases, with reading frame beginning at the first base. These reads were obtained on an Illumina HiSeq 2500. Quantitative 5'-RACE with molecular barcodes was used to prepare TCR beta libraries. The original methods were these. Disease-linked TCR variants were identified with a new computational method built on a probabilistic model of VDJ rearrangement. The raw public reads went through TCRdb reprocessing: fastp at Q25, MiXCR clone calling, in-frame beta chains kept. Rows matching on CDR3 protein sequence are summarized as one entry with the most common DNA and genes. These V and J calls derive from TCRdb rather than the authors' analysis. Here the sample has around 890,000 distinct CDR3 sequences; approximately 12% occur a single time. Roughly 0.51% of the sample is in the top ten clones.

Sequencing was done on a sample of blood, either unsorted or a sorted T cell fraction (not recorded which). This receptor chain uses TRBV12-3 or TRBV12-4 and TRBJ1-2; the D gene identity is not certain. This receptor was taken from a male donor with ankylosing spondylitis. The CDR3 corresponds to CASSLVVDGYTF. The nucleotide sequence reads TGTGCCAGCAGTTTGGTTGTCGATGGCTACACCTTC.